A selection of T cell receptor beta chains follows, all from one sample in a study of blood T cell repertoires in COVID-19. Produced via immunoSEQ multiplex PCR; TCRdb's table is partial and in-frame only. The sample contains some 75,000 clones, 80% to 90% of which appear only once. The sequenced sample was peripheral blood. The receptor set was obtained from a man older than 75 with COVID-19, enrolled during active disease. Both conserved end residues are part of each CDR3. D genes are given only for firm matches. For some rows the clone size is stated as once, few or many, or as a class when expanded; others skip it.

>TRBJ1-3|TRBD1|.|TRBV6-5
CASRDTGTGGDTIYF
TGTGCCAGCAGAGACACCGGGACAGGGGGAGACACCATATATTTT
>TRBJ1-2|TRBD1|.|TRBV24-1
CATSQGANYGYTF
TGTGCCACCTCCCAGGGGGCAAACTATGGCTACACCTTC
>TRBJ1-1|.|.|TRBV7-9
CASSLPPGGNTEAFF
TGTGCCAGCAGCTTACCGCCGGGAGGAAACACTGAAGCTTTCTTT
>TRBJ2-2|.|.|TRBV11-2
CASSPRLLGLTNGELFF
TGTGCCAGCAGCCCTAGACTTTTAGGACTTACAAACGGGGAGCTGTTTTTT
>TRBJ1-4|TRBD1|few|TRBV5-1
CASSLEQGAGNEKLFF
TGCGCCAGCAGCTTGGAGCAGGGGGCGGGTAATGAAAAACTGTTTTTT
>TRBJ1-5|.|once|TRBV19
CASSTPGHANQPQHF
TGTGCCAGTAGTACACCTGGACATGCCAATCAGCCCCAGCATTTT
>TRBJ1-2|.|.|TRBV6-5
CASTRGKPYGYTF
TGTGCCAGCACCAGGGGCAAACCTTATGGCTACACCTTC
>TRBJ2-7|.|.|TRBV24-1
CATSDGLASSYEQYF
TGTGCCACCAGTGATGGTTTAGCTAGCTCCTACGAGCAGTACTTC
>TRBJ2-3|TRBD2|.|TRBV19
CASSISASGGTDTQYF
TGTGCCAGTAGTATCTCGGCTAGCGGGGGCACAGATACGCAGTATTTT
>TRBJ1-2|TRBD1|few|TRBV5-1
CASSPFPGGYGYTF
TGCGCCAGCAGCCCATTTCCAGGGGGCTATGGCTACACCTTC
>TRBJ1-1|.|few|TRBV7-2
CASSLEYGGAFF
TGTGCCAGCAGCCTGGAGTACGGTGGAGCTTTCTTT
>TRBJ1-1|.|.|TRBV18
CASSPNSALVNTEAFF
TGTGCCAGCTCACCAAATTCAGCGCTAGTGAACACTGAAGCTTTCTTT
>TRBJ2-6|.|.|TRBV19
CASSITRGDGANVLTF
TGTGCCAGTAGTATAACGCGGGGCGACGGGGCCAACGTCCTGACTTTC
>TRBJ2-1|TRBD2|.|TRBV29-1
CSVSGGAPSYNEQFF
TGCAGCGTTAGCGGGGGGGCCCCGTCCTACAATGAGCAGTTCTTC
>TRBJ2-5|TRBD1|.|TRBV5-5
CASSSNTGGETQYF
TGTGCCAGCAGCTCGAACACAGGGGGGGAGACCCAGTACTTC
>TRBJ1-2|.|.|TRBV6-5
CASRTTGGGNGYTF
TGTGCCAGCAGGACGACAGGTGGGGGCAATGGCTACACCTTC
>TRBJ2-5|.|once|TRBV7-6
CASSRGGLPYQETQYF
TGTGCCAGCAGCCGCGGCGGACTCCCGTACCAAGAGACCCAGTACTTC
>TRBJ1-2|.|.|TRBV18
CASSPRGLRDYGYTF
TGTGCCAGCTCACCTCGGGGTCTTAGGGACTATGGCTACACCTTC
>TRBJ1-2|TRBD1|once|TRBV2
CASPQRQGWRYGYTF
TGTGCCAGCCCTCAGAGACAGGGTTGGCGGTATGGCTACACCTTC
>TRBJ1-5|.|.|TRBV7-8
CASSLARGSEPQHF
TGTGCCAGCAGCTTAGCGAGGGGGTCGGAGCCCCAGCATTTT
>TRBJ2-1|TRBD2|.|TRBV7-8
CASSLGTSGDLGGEQFF
TGTGCCAGCAGCCTTGGGACTAGCGGGGACCTGGGTGGGGAGCAGTTCTTC
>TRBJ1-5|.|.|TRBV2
CASSTNRWGNQPQHF
TGTGCCAGCAGTACAAACAGGTGGGGCAATCAGCCCCAGCATTTT
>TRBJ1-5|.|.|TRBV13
CASSQGHLSNQPQHF
TGTGCCAGCAGCCAGGGACACCTAAGCAATCAGCCCCAGCATTTT
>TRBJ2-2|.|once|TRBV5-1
CASSLPRDTTRELFF
TGCGCCAGCAGCTTGCCGAGGGACACCACCCGGGAGCTGTTTTTT
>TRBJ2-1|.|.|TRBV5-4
CASSLSVIGTVASYNEQFF
TGTGCCAGCAGCTTGTCGGTCATCGGTACAGTTGCATCCTACAATGAGCAGTTCTTC
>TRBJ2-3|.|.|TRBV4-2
CASSQESLGTDTQYF
TGTGCCAGCAGCCAAGAATCGCTAGGCACAGATACGCAGTATTTT
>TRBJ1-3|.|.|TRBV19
CASSIGISGNTIYF
TGTGCCAGTAGTATCGGGATCTCTGGAAACACCATATATTTT
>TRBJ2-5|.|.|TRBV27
CASSLWGLETQYF
TGTGCCAGCAGTTTGTGGGGGCTGGAGACCCAGTACTTC
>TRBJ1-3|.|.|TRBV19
CASSIRGSGNTIYF
TGTGCCAGTAGTATTCGAGGCTCTGGAAACACCATATATTTT
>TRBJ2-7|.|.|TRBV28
CASSSRVEQYF
TGTGCCAGCAGTTCCAGGGTTGAGCAGTACTTC
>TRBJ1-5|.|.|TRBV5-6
CASSLGPGDNQPQHF
TGTGCCAGCAGCTTGGGGCCCGGGGACAATCAGCCCCAGCATTTT
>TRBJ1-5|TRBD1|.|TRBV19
CATGPGQWRTDRNQPQHF
TGTGCCACCGGTCCGGGACAGTGGCGAACGGACCGCAATCAGCCCCAGCATTTT
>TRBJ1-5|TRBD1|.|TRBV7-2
CASSYGTGVGQPQHF
TGTGCCAGCAGCTACGGGACAGGGGTTGGTCAGCCCCAGCATTTT
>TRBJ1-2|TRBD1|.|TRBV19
CASRESDRAKYGYTF
TGTGCCAGTAGGGAATCCGACAGGGCGAAATATGGCTACACCTTC
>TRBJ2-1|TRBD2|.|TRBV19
CASSMTSGGPGEQFF
TGTGCCAGTAGTATGACTAGCGGGGGCCCAGGTGAGCAGTTCTTC
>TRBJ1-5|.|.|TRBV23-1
CASSQSRGKPQHF
TGCGCCAGCAGTCAATCAAGGGGCAAGCCCCAGCATTTT
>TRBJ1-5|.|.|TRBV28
CASKTEGPQHF
TGTGCCAGCAAGACCGAGGGGCCCCAGCATTTT
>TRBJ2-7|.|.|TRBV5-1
CASSLASETYEQYF
TGCGCCAGCAGCTTGGCTAGCGAGACCTACGAGCAGTACTTC
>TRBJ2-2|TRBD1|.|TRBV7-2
CASSPDPGGPNTGELFF
TGTGCCAGCAGCCCCGACCCAGGGGGCCCGAACACCGGGGAGCTGTTTTTT
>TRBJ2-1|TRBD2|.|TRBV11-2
CASNLYSSGGVINEQFF
TGTGCCAGCAACCTTTATAGTAGCGGGGGGGTTATAAATGAGCAGTTCTTC
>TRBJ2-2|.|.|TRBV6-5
CASSYGRTGELFF
TGTGCCAGCAGTTATGGGCGCACCGGGGAGCTGTTTTTT
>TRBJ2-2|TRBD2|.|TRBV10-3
CAISESSGGNTGELFF
TGTGCCATCAGTGAGTCTAGCGGGGGAAACACCGGGGAGCTGTTTTTT
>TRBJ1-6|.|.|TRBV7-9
CASSSPGLASPLHF
TGTGCCAGCAGCTCCCCGGGGTTAGCCTCACCCCTCCACTTT
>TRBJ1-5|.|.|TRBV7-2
CASVKSGINQPQHF
TGTGCCAGCGTAAAGTCCGGGATTAATCAGCCCCAGCATTTT
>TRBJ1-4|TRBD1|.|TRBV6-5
CASSYGTGVTVKLFF
TGTGCCAGCAGCTACGGGACAGGGGTGACGGTAAAACTGTTTTTT
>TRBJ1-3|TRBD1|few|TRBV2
CASGQATGNTIYF
TGTGCCAGTGGACAGGCGACAGGAAACACCATATATTTT
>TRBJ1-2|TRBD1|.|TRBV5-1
CASSQDRYYGYTF
TGCGCCAGCAGCCAGGACAGGTACTATGGCTACACCTTC
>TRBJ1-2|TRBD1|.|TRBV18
CASSNSRDRGGGYTF
TGTGCCAGCTCAAATAGCCGGGACAGGGGTGGCGGCTACACCTTC
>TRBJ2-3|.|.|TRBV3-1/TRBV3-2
CASSQDPLTGDTQYF
TGTGCCAGCAGCCAAGATCCCCTGACGGGAGATACGCAGTATTTT